This entry lists 30 T cell receptor beta chains sequenced from one sample in a study of cytomegalovirus exposure and HLA in healthy donors. Assay used: immunoSEQ multiplex PCR; TCRdb lists only in-frame clones, some missing. The repertoire holds fewer than 60,000 clones, with 89% as singletons. Sample: PBMCs. Receptors were obtained from a woman aged 18-30 years in good health and CMV-seronegative.

The count of this clone is one. The gene calls are TRBV6-1 and TRBJ1-4, with 9 bases matching TRBD1. Germline values: CDR1 MNHNS, CDR2 SASEGT. This CDR3 region has 20 residues. V was pared by 0 bases and J by 4 bases, with 15 bases of the junction left unmatched. The CDR3 nucleotides are TGTGCCAGCAGTGAAGCGTCGGGGACAGGGTATATCTACGGTAATGAAAAACTGTTTTTT. Protein sequence: CASSEASGTGYIYGNEKLFF.

V is TRBV6-1 and J is TRBJ1-1; no clear D. This CDR3 is built from 11 residues. The V gene's germline CDR1 is MNHNS and CDR2 SASEGT. Trimming left V 5 bases short and J 5 bases short, with 6 bases between. CDR3 in amino acids: CASSPGTEAFF. CDR3 coding DNA: TGTGCCAGCAGTCCCGGTACTGAAGCTTTCTTT.

The chain has TRBV2 and TRBJ2-3; 8 bases are a match to TRBD2. CDR3 length: 16 amino acids. Germline V gene data show CDR1 as SNHLY and CDR2 as FYNNEI. Germline trimming cut 3 bases from V and 3 bases from J; bases unmatched to any gene: 8. The CDR3 reads CASSDPRGARTDTQYF. CDR3 DNA: TGTGCCAGCAGTGACCCGCGGGGGGCGAGGACAGATACGCAGTATTTT.

The chain joins TRBV15 to TRBJ1-2; D gene unclear. V lost 4 bases and J lost 7, with 16 bases in between. The CDR3 loop spans 14 amino acids. In germline, CDR1 is LNHNV, CDR2 YYDKDF (reference sequence). The CDR3, as DNA: TGTGCCACCAGCAACTACCCGGGAACACTTGGCTACACCTTC. It encodes CATSNYPGTLGYTF. The complete variable domain, with remaining parts taken from reference TRBV15 and TRBJ1-2, reads DAMVIQNPRYQVTQFGKPVTLSCSQTLNHNVMYWYQQKSSQAPKLLFHYYDKDFNNEADTPDNFQSRRPNTSFCFLDIRSPGLGDTAMYLCATSNYPGTLGYTFGSGTRLTVV.

This chain uses TRBV30 with TRBJ1-5; possibly TRBD1 for D (6 bases). Looked up from germline, CDR1 is GTSNPN and CDR2 is SVGIG (reference sequence). This CDR3 has 13 residues. The V gene lost 5 bases and the J gene lost 6 bases, with 14 bases spanning the gap. The CDR3 reads CAWEAGDGQPQHF. CDR3 bases: TGTGCCTGGGAGGCAGGGGACGGTCAGCCCCAGCATTTT.

V and J are TRBV7-2 and TRBJ2-7; unclear D gene. This CDR3 has 16 amino acids. Trimming left V 2 bases short and J 3 bases short, with 17 bases between. The germline V gene encodes CDR1 SGHTA and CDR2 FQGNSA. The CDR3 loop reads CASSLSVAVTVYEQYF. CDR3 coding DNA: TGTGCCAGCAGCTTAAGTGTCGCCGTAACTGTCTACGAGCAGTACTTC.

The CDR3 sequence is CASSLTLGQTYEQYF. The CDR3 bases are TGTGCCAGCAGCCTGACGTTGGGACAGACCTACGAGCAGTACTTC. The rearrangement links TRBV11-2 to TRBJ2-7; 7 nucleotides line up with TRBD1. The V segment lost 5 bases and the J segment 2 bases; nucleotides outside the gene matches: 9. There are 15 residues in the CDR3. CDR1 and CDR2 from the germline V gene are SGHAT and FQNNGV. Drawing the rest from reference TRBV11-2 and TRBJ2-7, the complete variable domain is EAGVAQSPRYKIIEKRQSVAFWCNPISGHATLYWYQQILGQGPKLLIQFQNNGVVDDSQLPKDRFSAERLKGVDSTLKIQPAKLEDSAVYLCASSLTLGQTYEQYFGPGTRLTVT.

This sequence joins TRBV5-6 and TRBJ1-5, with a tentative D call TRBD1 (6 bases). The CDR3 has 14 residues. Germline CDR1 is SGHDT and CDR2 is YYEEEE. V was trimmed by 3 bases and J by 3 bases, leaving 10 bases between them. CDR3 amino acids: CASSSQGFNQPQHF. CDR3 nucleotide sequence: TGTGCCAGCAGCTCACAGGGTTTCAATCAGCCCCAGCATTTT.

The V call is TRBV7-2, the J call TRBJ2-1; D perhaps matches TRBD2 (5 bases). The CDR3 sequence is 12 residues long. With 6 bases removed from V and 7 bases from J, the gap between germline ends came to 10 bases. CDR1 is SGHTA and CDR2 is FQGNSA in the germline V gene. CDR3 coding DNA: TGTGCCAGCAGTTCGACGGGGAATGAGCAGTTCTTC. Its translation: CASSSTGNEQFF.

The chain recombines TRBV9 with TRBJ1-2; TRBD1 matches 8 bases. Germline CDR1 and CDR2: SGDLS and YYNGEE. The CDR3 covers 16 residues. The junction had 5 bases not matched to a gene; V was cut back by 0 bases and J by 1 base. The CDR3 sequence is CASSVDQGAVNYGYTF. The CDR3 DNA follows: TGTGCCAGCAGCGTAGATCAGGGGGCGGTTAACTATGGCTACACCTTC.

The chain links TRBV27 to TRBJ1-3; a weak D match, TRBD1 (5 bases). The V end lost 10 bases, the J end lost 4 bases, and 14 bases lay between the germline ends. This CDR3 spans 13 amino acids. CDR1 and CDR2 from the germline V gene are MNHEY and SMNVEV (reference sequence). The CDR3 spells CATAGRGGNTIYF. The CDR3 DNA sequence: TGTGCCACCGCGGGGCGTGGGGGAAACACCATATATTTT.

V usage is TRBV29-1 and J usage is TRBJ1-1; TRBD1 matches 10 bases. The V and J ends lost 7 bases and 3 bases, in that order; junction bases with no gene match: 5. This CDR3 is 13 amino acids long. The V gene's germline CDR1 is SQVTM and CDR2 ANQGSEA. The CDR3 nucleotides are TGCAGCGCTGGGACAGGGGAATACACTGAAGCTTTCTTT. As protein: CSAGTGEYTEAFF.

The V gene is TRBV19, the J gene TRBJ1-5, with D unclear. CDR3 length equals 12 residues. The V gene lost 9 bases and the J gene lost 8 bases, with 14 bases spanning the gap. The germline V gene has CDR1 LNHDA and CDR2 SQIVND (reference sequence). The CDR3 DNA is TGTGCCAGCGACCCGGGATTTAAGCCCCAGCATTTT. It translates to CASDPGFKPQHF.

The chain recombines TRBV27 with TRBJ2-1, with D possibly being TRBD2 (6 bases). Germline-derived CDR1 and CDR2 are MNHEY and SMNVEV (reference sequence). Trimming removed 11 bases at V and 5 bases at J, with 16 bases between. The CDR3 length is 13 residues. CDR3 DNA sequence: TGTGCCCCCGGAGCTAGCGACCACAATGAGCAGTTCTTC. Translated: CAPGASDHNEQFF.

The chain combines TRBV2 with TRBJ2-2; the D is unclear. The germline CDR1 and CDR2 sequences are SNHLY and FYNNEI. The CDR3 consists of 14 residues. V shed 7 bases and J shed 1 base, with 10 bases lying between them. The CDR3 reads CASNKERNTGELFF. The CDR3 region has the DNA TGTGCCAGCAATAAAGAGCGGAACACCGGGGAGCTGTTTTTT.

The CDR3 nucleotides are TGCGCCAGCAGCCGTCAGGGGTGGACTAATGAAAAACTGTTTTTT. Translating it yields CASSRQGWTNEKLFF. J is TRBJ1-4 and V is TRBV4-1, with D possibly matching TRBD1 (6 bases). Germline assignment: CDR1 MGHRA and CDR2 YSYEKL. The CDR3 extends over 15 amino acids. The V and J ends lost 4 bases and 2 bases respectively, with 11 bases between them.

The chain recombines TRBV7-2 with TRBJ1-5; D ambiguous. V gave up 0 bases and J gave up 5 bases, with 5 bases separating them. The CDR3 covers 13 residues. Germline V lookup: CDR1 SGHTA, CDR2 FQGNSA. CDR3 residues: CASSLAEYQPQHF. The CDR3 DNA is TGTGCCAGCAGCTTAGCCGAGTATCAGCCCCAGCATTTT.

This sequence joins TRBV19 and TRBJ2-5, with TRBD2 identical over 8 bases. After removal of 8 bases from V and 9 bases from J, the junction contained 17 bases not matched to a gene. The germline gives CDR1 LNHDA, CDR2 SQIVND (reference sequence). This CDR3 has 15 amino acids. The CDR3, as DNA: TGTGCCAGTTCGGTGGCGGGCGGGGGGCGCGTGGCCCAGTACTTC. Amino acid sequence: CASSVAGGGRVAQYF.

This clone was recorded a few times. This chain connects TRBV4-2 to TRBJ2-1, with TRBD2 matching over 16 bases. CDR1 and CDR2 (germline): LGHNA, YNFKEQ. V lost 1 base and J lost 10; bases outside the gene matches: 7. The CDR3 totals 17 residues. The CDR3 sequence: CASSQVRGTSGRGEQFF. The CDR3 nucleotides are TGTGCCAGCAGCCAAGTCCGGGGGACTAGCGGGAGGGGGGAGCAGTTCTTC.

The chain has TRBV5-1 and TRBJ1-4, with D possibly TRBD1 on 6 matching bases. CDR1 and CDR2 from the germline V gene are SGHRS and YFSETQ. V gave up 3 bases and J gave up 0 bases, with 12 bases separating them. The CDR3 runs 16 residues. The DNA for the CDR3 is TGCGCCAGCAGCTCCGGGACACTTGCAACTAATGAAAAACTGTTTTTT. This encodes CASSSGTLATNEKLFF.

The V call is TRBV6-6, the J call TRBJ1-6, with 9 bases identical to TRBD1. Germline V gene lookup returns CDR1 MNHNY and CDR2 SVGAGI (reference sequence). With V trimmed by 5 bases and J by 8 bases, 4 bases remained unmatched. There are 14 residues in the CDR3. CDR3: CASSQGQGYSPLHF. The CDR3 region has the DNA TGTGCCAGCAGTCAGGGACAGGGATATTCACCCCTCCACTTT.

This clone has ten or more counts. V is TRBV11-3 and J is TRBJ2-2; 7 bases are shared with TRBD1. Germline V gene lookup returns CDR1 SGHNT and CDR2 YENEEA. Germline trimming cut 5 bases from V and 4 bases from J; bases unmatched to any gene: 4. The CDR3 has 14 residues. CDR3 bases: TGTGCCAGCAGCAAGGGGGCGGGCACCGGGGAGCTGTTTTTT. Translated, it gives CASSKGAGTGELFF.

In its sample, this clone was seen once. The chain employs TRBV5-1 and TRBJ2-1; TRBD1 might be the D (6 bases). Germline CDR1 and CDR2: SGHRS and YFSETQ. V gave up 4 bases and J gave up 6 bases, with 17 bases separating them. The CDR3 extends over 15 amino acids. DNA of the CDR3: TGCGCCAGCAGCCAACCGGGACAAAATGGCAATGAGCAGTTCTTC. It yields the protein CASSQPGQNGNEQFF.

The chain couples TRBV6-1 to TRBJ2-1, with D maybe TRBD2 (6 bases). The V end was cut by 4 bases, the J end by 8 bases, with 12 bases between. This CDR3 contains 13 residues. Germline lookup yields CDR1 MNHNS and CDR2 SASEGT. The CDR3 spells CASSGLASHEQFF. In nucleotides, the CDR3 is TGTGCCAGCAGTGGGCTAGCGAGCCATGAGCAGTTCTTC.

This clone was counted a few times. The chain's CDR3 is CASFSSEYEQYF. CDR3 nucleotides: TGTGCCAGCTTCAGCAGCGAGTACGAGCAGTACTTC. This chain connects TRBV28 to TRBJ2-7; D not resolved. Trimming took 8 bases from V and 4 from J, leaving 12 bases between them. The CDR3 runs to 12 residues. CDR1 is MDHEN, CDR2 SYDVKM, per germline.

The chain couples TRBV2 to TRBJ1-5, with 7 bases that match TRBD1. The CDR3 consists of 14 residues. With V trimmed by 6 bases and J by 0 bases, 2 bases remained unmatched. CDR1 SNHLY and CDR2 FYNNEI come from the germline V gene. The CDR3 here is CASRQGNSNQPQHF. The CDR3 DNA sequence: TGTGCCAGCAGACAGGGGAATAGCAATCAGCCCCAGCATTTT. The variable domain in full, completed from reference TRBV2 and TRBJ1-5, reads EPEVTQTPSHQVTQMGQEVILRCVPISNHLYFYWYRQILGQKVEFLVSFYNNEISEKSEIFDDQFSVERPDGSNFTLKIRSTKLEDSAMYFCASRQGNSNQPQHFGDGTRLSIL.

In this sample, this clone turned up once. The J gene is TRBJ2-7, the V gene TRBV4-2; 10 bases align to TRBD1. CDR1 LGHNA and CDR2 YNFKEQ come from the germline V gene. With 1 base clipped from V and 1 base from J, the junction kept 7 bases outside the gene matches. The CDR3 runs 17 residues. CDR3 loop: CASSQAIQGQGSYEQYF. The CDR3 DNA follows: TGTGCCAGCAGCCAAGCGATTCAGGGACAGGGGTCCTACGAGCAGTACTTC.

The V and J genes are TRBV28 and TRBJ1-2, with D maybe TRBD1 (5 bases). CDR3 length equals 15 residues. Looked up from germline, CDR1 is MDHEN and CDR2 is SYDVKM. V lost 3 bases to trimming and J lost 2 bases, with 13 bases between them. The CDR3 loop is CASSLWQGRNYGYTF. The CDR3 nucleotides read TGTGCCAGCAGTTTGTGGCAGGGAAGAAACTATGGCTACACCTTC.

This clone was detected a few times. This chain links TRBV4-2 with TRBJ2-3, with 9 bases aligning to TRBD1. The V gene end was trimmed by 0 bases and the J gene end by 4 bases; junction bases not matched to a gene: 2. This CDR3 comprises 15 residues. The germline V gene encodes CDR1 LGHNA and CDR2 YNFKEQ. This chain's CDR3 is CASSQDTGGADTQYF. Written as DNA, the CDR3 is TGTGCCAGCAGCCAAGATACAGGGGGCGCAGATACGCAGTATTTT.

J is TRBJ2-3 and V is TRBV27; 9 bases agree with TRBD2. CDR3 length equals 18 residues. Trimming took 4 bases from V and 4 from J; bases not matched to a gene: 15. Per germline, CDR1 MNHEY and CDR2 SMNVEV (reference sequence). Here the CDR3 reads CASSSYKGTSLGSDTQYF. CDR3 sequence (DNA): TGTGCCAGCAGTTCTTACAAAGGGACTAGCCTAGGGTCAGATACGCAGTATTTT.